This T cell receptor beta chain was recorded in a study of technical replicates of blood from several donors. The CDR3 is made up of 14 amino acids. CDR1 is SGHRS, CDR2 YFSETQ, per germline. Between the trimmed V and J ends, which lost 1 base and 6 bases, there was a span of 13 bases. Measured with immunoSEQ multiplex PCR; TCRdb has only the in-frame clones, and not every one. The data show about 63,000 clones, about 87% seen once. V and J are TRBV5-1 and TRBJ1-2; D not resolved. Sequenced input: PBMCs. The source of this sequence is a human donor in good health. Some clones in this sample may be carry-over from other donors' samples. The CDR3 reads CASSLLGAEDGYTF. The CDR3 DNA reads as TGCGCCAGCAGCTTGCTGGGAGCCGAGGATGGCTACACCTTC.